Given below is one T cell receptor (beta chain) in context. CDR3 length: 12 residues. The germline V gene encodes CDR1 KGHSH and CDR2 LQKENI. V was clipped by 3 bases and J by 8 bases; unmatched bases: 2. The data stem from a study of blood T cell repertoires in COVID-19. The table came from immunoSEQ multiplex PCR; TCRdb's copy has only in-frame clones and leaves some out. This sample has about 38,000 clones, with around 90% found just once. The sequenced sample consisted of peripheral blood. The TCR sequence derives from a human donor in a cohort sampled during active COVID-19. The rearrangement uses TRBV18 and TRBJ1-2; 8 bases are shared with TRBD1. The CDR3 is CASSPGQGGYTF. CDR3 nucleotide sequence: TGTGCCAGCTCACCCGGACAGGGAGGCTACACCTTC.